This T cell receptor beta chain is from a study of blood T cell repertoires in COVID-19 (dated by TCRdb to the early 2020s). In the study overall: The collaborator samples originated in the United States, Italy and Spain and spanned the acute and convalescent phases of COVID-19. The material from the prospective study consisted of cDNA or gDNA derived from T cells, B-cell-depleted T cells, or PBMCs. Deeply sampled blood TCRbeta repertoires from subjects exposed to, actively infected with, or recovered from COVID-19 were included in the dataset. The repertoires were released in a freely available public database intended as a resource for research on the immune response to SARS-CoV-2. The samples were drawn from the first 160 participants of the ongoing ImmuneRACE study and from over a thousand subjects provided by 6 global collaborators. A de-identified subject ID, COVID-19 status, age in years and sex were almost always included in the sample metadata. HLA class I and class II types, where available, came from metadata supplied by the sample provider rather than from assay-based typing.

Study-wide findings and limitations: The amount of clinical and demographic metadata varied by source and participant and was provided uncurated.

TCRbeta CDR3 regions were amplified from genomic DNA using the immunoSEQ Assay, a bias-controlled multiplex PCR. The paper's processing steps were these. Nucleated cell counts per sample were estimated from amplification of reference gene primers within the assay. Sequence reads were collapsed and filtered to measure the absolute abundance of every unique TCRbeta CDR3 rearrangement. For each sample, productive Simpson clonality was calculated by taking the square root of Simpson's diversity index across productive rearrangements. TCRdb took over this immuneACCESS table, retaining in-frame rearrangements with V and J assigned. Such tables are incomplete; in checked studies, under half of the missing clones stem from an unresolved V gene, and the remainder is unexplained. V and J calls plus clone size are reproduced from that table; the DNA served to infer D and trimming. For this sample there are 300,000 or so clones; more than 75% appear just once. The ten largest clonotypes hold under 2% of the sample.

Concerning this clone: The antigen it recognizes is unknown. No much larger clone exists at a distance of one base, and base qualities are not known.

Each collaborating institution followed its own protocols to collect whole blood in K2EDTA tubes. For TCRbeta analysis, collaborator samples were shipped as frozen whole blood, as isolated PBMCs, or as DNA extracted from either sample type. CDR1 and CDR2, per the germline V gene, are SQVTM and ANQGSEA. Trimming takes 2 bases off V and 3 bases off J; junction bases not matched to a gene: 7. The CDR3 goes from the cysteine to the phenylalanine over 15 residues. Here the CDR3 DNA is all that survives: 45 bases in frame from base 1. Sample: peripheral blood. Recombination joined TRBV29-1 with TRBJ2-1, with 7 bases aligning to TRBD2. The TCR originated in a woman aged 45-65 years with acute or convalescent COVID-19. CDR3 sequence: CSVERLAANYNEQFF. The DNA is TGCAGCGTTGAACGGCTAGCGGCAAACTACAATGAGCAGTTCTTC.